This T cell receptor (beta chain) was documented in a study of T cells in Graves' hyperthyroidism and ophthalmopathy. The CDR3 runs to 15 residues. Trimming took 3 bases from V and 2 from J; bases not matched to a gene: 6. Germline assignment: CDR1 KGHDR and CDR2 SFDVKD. It was RNA transcripts that yielded the amplified TCR beta CDR3 regions. The TCR CDR3 first-round RT-PCR relied on the HTBI primer set. TCRdb re-derived calls from the multiplex PCR reads in MiXCR, one entry per CDR3 protein. The sample includes hundreds of thousands of distinct CDR3 sequences, roughly 15% of them seen just once. The sequence was collected from a young woman with Graves' hyperthyroidism. This chain joins TRBV24-1 and TRBJ2-7; 7 nucleotides line up with TRBD2. Sample: blood. In nucleotides, the CDR3 is TGTGCCACCAGTGATCCGAGCGGGGCTACCTACGAGCAGTACTTC. This encodes CATSDPSGATYEQYF.